This T cell receptor beta chain was retrieved from a study of T cell responses to AZD1222 COVID-19 vaccine. The CDR3 is made up of 17 amino acids. Trimming took 5 bases from V and 3 from J, leaving 19 bases between them. The V gene's germline CDR1 is MNHEY and CDR2 SVGEGT. Method: immunoSEQ multiplex PCR; TCRdb's copy keeps in-frame clones and lacks some. The table lists 100,000 or so clones, roughly nine tenths of them singletons. Points on this clone: Its antigen is unknown.

Whole-study findings and limits: White British ancestry dominated among donors, who included more females, and clonal diversity was possibly underestimated.

The V call is TRBV6-2 or TRBV6-3, the J call TRBJ2-2; possibly TRBD2 for D (6 bases). The receptor was derived from an adult in good health. The sequencing here drew on peripheral blood, taken on day 0 of AZD1222 vaccination. For the CDR3, the DNA is TGTGCCAGCAGTAGGAGTAATACGGGAGTTTACACCGGGGAGCTGTTTTTT. Amino acids: CASSRSNTGVYTGELFF.